This T cell receptor (beta chain) appears in the sequencing data of a study of OX40 agonist ivuxolimab in advanced cancers. The wider study: The study enrolled dose-escalation patients with hepatocellular carcinoma, melanoma, renal cell or head and neck cancer. The study's findings and limits: Among the lowest levels of clonal expansion were found in partial responders at 0.1-3.0 mg/kg.

With regard to this clone: The antigen remains unidentified.

Profiling relied on immunoSEQ multiplex PCR, and the TCRdb table lists in-frame clones only, not all of them. The data contain 80,000 to 95,000 clones, approximately 91% of them singletons. This CDR3 comprises 13 residues. Germline CDR1 is SGHNT and CDR2 is YYREEE (reference sequence). The V end lost 0 bases, the J end lost 1 base, and 2 bases lay between the germline ends. The chain has TRBV5-4 and TRBJ1-3; the D is unclear. The source of this sequence is an adult with an advanced solid tumor such as melanoma, head and neck, liver or kidney cancer. This material consisted of CD4+ or CD8+ T cells sorted from blood, taken in a trial of the OX40 agonist ivuxolimab. In DNA form, the CDR3 reads TGTGCCAGCAGCTTGGCGTCTGGAAACACCATATATTTT. The encoded protein is CASSLASGNTIYF. Variable domain in full (rest from reference TRBV5-4 and TRBJ1-3): ETGVTQSPTHLIKTRGQQVTLRCSSQSGHNTVSWYQQALGQGPQFIFQYYREEENGRGNFPPRFSGLQFPNYSSELNVNALELDDSALYLCASSLASGNTIYFGEGSWLTVV.